This T cell receptor beta chain was captured by sequencing in a study of CD8+CD57+ T cells in acquired aplastic anemia. Study background: DNA per sorted CD4+ or CD8+ sample ranged roughly 0.19 to 30 ug, averaging around 3 ug.

The study's findings and limits: Patients shared 25 to 30 CD8+ CDR3 sequences with controls.

The authors sequenced patients whose flow cytometry had shown CD8+CD57+ cell expansion. Blood was sampled before the patients had received any therapy. CDR1 is SNHLY, CDR2 FYNNEI, per germline. The CDR3 extends over 12 amino acids. V lost 6 bases to trimming and J lost 6 bases, with 12 bases between them. A note on this clonotype: What it binds is not known.

Profiles of TCR beta VDJ and CDR3 were generated from a genomic DNA template. TCRdb reanalysed the reads using MiXCR and keeps one entry per CDR3 protein. The sample yields around 200,000 distinct CDR3 sequences, 65% seen once. The J gene is TRBJ2-7, the V gene TRBV2; D may be TRBD1 (5 bases). This sequence originates from a human donor with aplastic anemia. Sequencing was done on a sample of sorted CD4+, CD8+, or CD8+CD57+ T cells (not recorded which) from PBMCs. CDR3 loop: CASRVDRGEQYF. CDR3 coding DNA: TGTGCCAGCAGGGTGGATAGGGGCGAGCAGTACTTC.